These 23 T cell receptor beta chains were sequenced from one sample in a study of T cell repertoires in cytomegalovirus infection. From the reads, TCRdb called clonotypes with MiXCR, one entry per CDR3 protein. The sample carries about 360,000 distinct CDR3 sequences, roughly 18% recorded once. The sample was PBMCs. These receptor sequences come from a human donor in good health (CMV status not recorded). Some clones in this sample may be carry-over from other donors' samples.

The chain couples TRBV28 to TRBJ2-3; D not certain. The length of the CDR3 is 13 residues. Between the trimmed V and J ends, which lost 6 bases and 3 bases, there was a span of 10 bases. CDR1 is MDHEN and CDR2 is SYDVKM in the germline V gene. The CDR3 spells CASSRFKTDTQYF. The CDR3 DNA reads as TGTGCCAGCAGCCGCTTCAAAACAGATACGCAGTATTTT.

This clonotype was observed a handful of times. The chain couples TRBV5-1 to TRBJ2-7, with 11 positions matching TRBD1. The J segment lost 3 bases and the V segment lost 3 bases, leaving 2 bases of the junction unmatched. The CDR3 is made up of 14 amino acids. Germline CDR1 SGHRS, CDR2 YFSETQ. The CDR3 protein is CASSWGQGDYEQYF. The DNA for the CDR3 is TGCGCCAGCAGCTGGGGACAGGGGGACTACGAGCAGTACTTC. Using reference TRBV5-1 and TRBJ2-7 for the parts outside the CDR3, the full variable domain is KAGVTQTPRYLIKTRGQQVTLSCSPISGHRSVSWYQQTPGQGLQFLFEYFSETQRNKGNFPGRFSGRQFSNSRSEMNVSTLELGDSALYLCASSWGQGDYEQYFGPGTRLTVT.

This clonotype has just a few counts. The chain uses TRBV20-1 and TRBJ1-1; no clear D. The CDR3 is made up of 14 amino acids. CDR1 is DFQATT and CDR2 is SNEGSKA in the germline V gene (reference sequence). Trimming cost V 0 bases and J 1 base, with 9 bases left between them. The chain's CDR3 is CSARDWTRNTEAFF. CDR3 nucleotide sequence: TGCAGTGCTAGAGATTGGACGAGGAACACTGAAGCTTTCTTT.

This clonotype has at least ten counts. V gene TRBV7-2 combines with J gene TRBJ2-1, with TRBD1 matching 9 bases. This CDR3 has 14 residues. The V gene's germline CDR1 is SGHTA and CDR2 FQGNSA. V shed 7 bases, J shed 4 bases, and the junction held 5 bases outside the gene matches. The DNA of the CDR3 is TGTGCCAGCACTTTGACAGGGGGATACAATGAGCAGTTCTTC. Translating it yields CASTLTGGYNEQFF.

The chain combines TRBV5-1 with TRBJ2-7; 10 nucleotides line up with TRBD1. The CDR3 spans 14 residues. The junction had 7 bases not matched to a gene; V was cut back by 5 bases and J by 5 bases. CDR1 and CDR2 from the germline V gene are SGHRS and YFSETQ. The CDR3 loop reads CASRYPGQGNEQYF. CDR3 bases: TGCGCCAGCAGGTACCCGGGACAGGGGAACGAGCAGTACTTC.

This clonotype was detected ten times or more. The rearrangement joins TRBV7-2 to TRBJ2-3; 8 positions match TRBD1. Germline CDR1 is SGHTA and CDR2 is FQGNSA. The V and J ends lost 5 bases and 9 bases, in that order; junction bases with no gene match: 7. The CDR3 contains 13 residues. The CDR3 loop is CASSLDWTGTQYF. The CDR3 region has the DNA TGTGCCAGCAGCCTCGATTGGACAGGGACGCAGTATTTT.

This clonotype was found many times. This chain uses TRBV7-2 with TRBJ1-5; no clear D gene. The CDR3 extends over 12 amino acids. Germline V lookup: CDR1 SGHTA, CDR2 FQGNSA. The V end lost 1 base, the J end lost 5 bases, and 3 bases lay between the germline ends. DNA of the CDR3: TGTGCCAGCAGCTTAGGGCATCAGCCCCAGCATTTT. Residues: CASSLGHQPQHF.

The chain has TRBV5-4 and TRBJ2-3; maybe TRBD2 (6 bases). Trimming took 4 bases from V and 2 from J, leaving 20 bases between them. The CDR3 runs to 17 residues. CDR1 and CDR2 from the germline V gene are SGHNT and YYREEE (reference sequence). CDR3 in amino acids: CASSHGAWGGTTDTQYF. The CDR3, as DNA: TGTGCCAGCAGCCACGGGGCGTGGGGAGGAACCACAGATACGCAGTATTTT. Looking up the rest from reference TRBV5-4 and TRBJ2-3 gives the full variable domain: ETGVTQSPTHLIKTRGQQVTLRCSSQSGHNTVSWYQQALGQGPQFIFQYYREEENGRGNFPPRFSGLQFPNYSSELNVNALELDDSALYLCASSHGAWGGTTDTQYFGPGTRLTVL.

This clonotype was seen at least ten times. This chain joins TRBV7-7 and TRBJ2-3, with TRBD2 matching over 7 bases. This CDR3 has 15 amino acids. The ends lost 5 bases at V and 4 bases at J; junction bases unmatched: 9. Germline V gene sequence: CDR1 SSHAT, CDR2 FNYEAQ (reference sequence). The CDR3 nucleotides are TGTGCCAGCAGCCCGGCACCTGGGGGGGCAGATACGCAGTATTTT. Its translation is CASSPAPGGADTQYF. The complete variable domain, with remaining parts taken from reference TRBV7-7 and TRBJ2-3, reads GAGVSQSPRYKVTKRGQDVTLRCDPISSHATLYWYQQALGQGPEFLTYFNYEAQPDKSGLPSDRFSAERPEGSISTLTIQRTEQRDSAMYRCASSPAPGGADTQYFGPGTRLTVL.

This chain uses TRBV20-1 with TRBJ1-1, with D uncertain. Per germline, CDR1 DFQATT and CDR2 SNEGSKA (reference sequence). The CDR3 has 14 residues. Trimming shortened V by 3 bases and J by 0 bases, and 11 bases separated the two germline ends. CDR3 nucleotides: TGCAGTGCTAGGGTGGCCAGATTGAACACTGAAGCTTTCTTT. Translated: CSARVARLNTEAFF.

The genes are TRBV7-2 and TRBJ2-1, with TRBD1 matching over 7 bases. V dropped 1 base and J dropped 5; count of bases not matched to a gene: 5. Germline-derived CDR1 and CDR2 are SGHTA and FQGNSA. The CDR3 runs to 15 residues. CDR3 residues: CASSLVSGQDNEQFF. The CDR3 DNA reads TGTGCCAGCAGCTTAGTGTCCGGACAGGACAATGAGCAGTTCTTC.

The sample holds a few counts of this clonotype. This chain links TRBV4-1 with TRBJ1-1; TRBD1 might be the D (6 bases). The CDR3 runs to 14 residues. CDR1 is MGHRA and CDR2 is YSYEKL in the germline V gene. The V end lost 4 bases, the J end lost 2 bases, and 11 bases lay between the germline ends. The CDR3 protein is CASSLRTENTEAFF. DNA for the CDR3: TGCGCCAGCAGCCTCCGGACAGAAAACACTGAAGCTTTCTTT.

This clonotype was counted between two and nine times. The chain recombines TRBV30 with TRBJ2-3, with D maybe TRBD2 (5 bases). V was shortened by 7 bases and J by 2 bases, with 16 bases between the two germline ends. Germline V gives CDR1 GTSNPN, CDR2 SVGIG (reference sequence). This CDR3 is 14 amino acids long. DNA of the CDR3: TGTGCCTCGTCCGGGAATGAGATCACAGATACGCAGTATTTT. The encoded protein is CASSGNEITDTQYF.

The CDR3 reads CASGGGYEQYF. The CDR3 DNA reads as TGTGCCAGCGGGGGGGGCTACGAGCAGTACTTC. The chain joins TRBV12-3 or TRBV12-4 to TRBJ2-7; 7 bases align to TRBD2. V lost 8 bases, J lost 3 bases, and 1 base stayed unmatched. This CDR3 comprises 11 residues.

The J gene is TRBJ1-5, the V gene TRBV19; a possible D gene is TRBD1 (6 bases). Trimming stripped 6 bases from V and 4 bases from J, with 13 bases between. The CDR3 covers 14 residues. Germline V gene data show CDR1 as LNHDA and CDR2 as SQIVND (reference sequence). CDR3 in amino acids: CASRMGTLNQPQHF. The CDR3 bases are TGTGCCAGTAGGATGGGGACACTTAATCAGCCCCAGCATTTT.

The gene calls are TRBV11-2 and TRBJ2-3, with 13 bases identical to TRBD2. V dropped 6 bases and J dropped 8; count of bases not matched to a gene: 11. The CDR3 has 16 amino acids. Germline assignment: CDR1 SGHAT and CDR2 FQNNGV. Here the CDR3 reads CASSPLAGGPMGTQYF. CDR3 DNA: TGTGCCAGCAGTCCACTAGCGGGGGGGCCGATGGGTACGCAGTATTTT.

A remark on this clonotype: A much larger clone sits a single nucleotide away, making a read error possible. The chain joins TRBV12-3 or TRBV12-4 to TRBJ2-7; the match to TRBD1 covers 7 bases. The CDR3 totals 16 residues. CDR3 sequence reads: CAGSRLQGSRTYEQYF. In nucleotides, the CDR3 is TGTGCCGGCAGTCGTCTACAGGGGTCCAGAACCTACGAGCAGTACTTC.

The chain employs TRBV12-3 or TRBV12-4 and TRBJ2-1, with D unresolved. The CDR3 runs 11 residues. V lost 3 bases and J 5 bases, leaving 2 bases between the germline ends. The CDR3 bases are TGTGCCAGCAGTTTTAACAATGAGCAGTTCTTC. Translated, it gives CASSFNNEQFF.

As concerns this clonotype: A clone one base away is much larger, so this may be a read error. The V gene is TRBV7-7, the J gene TRBJ2-5, with 8 bases that match TRBD2. The CDR3 runs 13 residues. Germline CDR1 and CDR2: SSHAT and FNYEAQ (reference sequence). The CDR3 is CVSSAAGEETQYF. Written as DNA, the CDR3 is TGTGTCAGCAGCGCAGCGGGAGAGGAGACCCAGTACTTC.

This clonotype was seen ten or more times. The chain recombines TRBV28 with TRBJ1-4; a weak D match, TRBD1 (6 bases). V lost 3 bases and J lost 4, with 21 bases in between. CDR1 MDHEN and CDR2 SYDVKM come from the germline V gene. The CDR3 spans 18 residues. The CDR3 coding sequence is TGTGCCAGCAGTTTGAGGCCGGGACACCTGAGGGGTAATGAAAAACTGTTTTTT. Its translation: CASSLRPGHLRGNEKLFF.

This clonotype was picked up a small number of times. The V gene is TRBV14, the J gene TRBJ2-1, with 11 bases lining up with TRBD2. After removal of 3 bases from V and 1 base from J, the junction contained 2 bases not matched to a gene. Germline CDR1 and CDR2: SGHDN and FVKESK. The CDR3 has 16 residues. Written as DNA, the CDR3 is TGTGCCAGCAGCCACTGGACTAGCGGGTCCTACAATGAGCAGTTCTTC. Residues: CASSHWTSGSYNEQFF.

This clonotype showed up just a few times. The chain uses TRBV29-1 and TRBJ2-1; D not certain. The germline gives CDR1 SQVTM, CDR2 ANQGSEA. The CDR3 has 14 amino acids. V gave up 7 bases and J gave up 2 bases, with 15 bases separating them. CDR3 amino acids: CSGFSAAAYNEQFF. The CDR3 nucleotides are TGCAGCGGGTTTTCGGCCGCCGCCTACAATGAGCAGTTCTTC.

Many counts were recorded for this clonotype. The chain uses TRBV7-2 and TRBJ2-3, with D unresolved. CDR1 SGHTA and CDR2 FQGNSA come from the germline V gene. Trimming stripped 5 bases from V and 5 bases from J, with 11 bases between. This CDR3 region has 13 residues. CDR3 in DNA: TGTGCCAGCAGCCCTACAGCCAAAGATACGCAGTATTTT. It codes for CASSPTAKDTQYF. Drawing the rest from reference TRBV7-2 and TRBJ2-3, the complete variable domain is GAGVSQSPSNKVTEKGKDVELRCDPISGHTALYWYRQSLGQGLEFLIYFQGNSAPDKSGLPSDRFSAERTGGSVSTLTIQRTQQEDSAVYLCASSPTAKDTQYFGPGTRLTVL.